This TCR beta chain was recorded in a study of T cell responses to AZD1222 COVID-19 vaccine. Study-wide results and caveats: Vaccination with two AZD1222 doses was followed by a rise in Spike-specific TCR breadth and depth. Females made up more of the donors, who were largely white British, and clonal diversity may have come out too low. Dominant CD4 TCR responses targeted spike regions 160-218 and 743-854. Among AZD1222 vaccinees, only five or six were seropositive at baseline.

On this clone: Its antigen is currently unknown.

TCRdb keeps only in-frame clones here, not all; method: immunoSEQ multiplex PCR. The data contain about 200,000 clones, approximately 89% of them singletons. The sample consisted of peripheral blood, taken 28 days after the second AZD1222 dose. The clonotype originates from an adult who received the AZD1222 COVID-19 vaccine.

The CDR3 here is CASSERQYNEQFF. As DNA, the CDR3 is TGTGCCAGCAGTGAAAGGCAGTACAATGAGCAGTTCTTC. The chain carries TRBV2 and TRBJ2-1; no reliable D call. Germline CDR1 reads SNHLY; CDR2 reads FYNNEI. This CDR3 is built from 13 residues. V gave up 2 bases and J gave up 4 bases, with 6 bases separating them.